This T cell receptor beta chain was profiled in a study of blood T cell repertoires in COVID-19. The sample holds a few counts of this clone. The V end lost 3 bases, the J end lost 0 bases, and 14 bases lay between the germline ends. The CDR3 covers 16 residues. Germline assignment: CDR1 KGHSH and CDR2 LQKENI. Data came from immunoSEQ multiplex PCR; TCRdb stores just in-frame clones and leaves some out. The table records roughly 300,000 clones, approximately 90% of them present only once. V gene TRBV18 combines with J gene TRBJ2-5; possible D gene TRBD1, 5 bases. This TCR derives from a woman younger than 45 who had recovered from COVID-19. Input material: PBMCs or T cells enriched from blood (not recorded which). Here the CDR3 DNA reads TGTGCCAGCTCACCTGACAGATTCCAGTACCAAGAGACCCAGTACTTC. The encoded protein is CASSPDRFQYQETQYF. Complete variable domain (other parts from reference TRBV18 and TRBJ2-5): NAGVMQNPRHLVRRRGQEARLRCSPMKGHSHVYWYRQLPEEGLKFMVYLQKENIIDESGMPKERFSAEFPKEGPSILRIQQVVRGDSAAYFCASSPDRFQYQETQYFGPGTRLLVL.